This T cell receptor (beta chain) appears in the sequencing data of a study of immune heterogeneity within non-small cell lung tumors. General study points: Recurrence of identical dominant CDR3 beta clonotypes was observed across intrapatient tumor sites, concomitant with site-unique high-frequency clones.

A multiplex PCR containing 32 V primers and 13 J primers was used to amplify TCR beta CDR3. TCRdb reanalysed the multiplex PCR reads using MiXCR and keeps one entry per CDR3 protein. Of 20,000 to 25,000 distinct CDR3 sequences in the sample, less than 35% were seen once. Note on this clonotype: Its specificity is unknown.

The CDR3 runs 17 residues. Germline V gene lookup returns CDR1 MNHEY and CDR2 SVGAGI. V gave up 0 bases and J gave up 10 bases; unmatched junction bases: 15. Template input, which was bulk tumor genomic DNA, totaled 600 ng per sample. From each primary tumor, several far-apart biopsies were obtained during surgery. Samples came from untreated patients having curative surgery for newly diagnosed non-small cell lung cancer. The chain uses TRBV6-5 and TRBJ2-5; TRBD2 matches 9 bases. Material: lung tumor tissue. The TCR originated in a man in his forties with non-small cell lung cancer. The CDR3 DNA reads TGTGCCAGCAGTTACTCGATAAGCGGGAGGTTTAGGTTCGACCAGTACTTC. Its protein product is CASSYSISGRFRFDQYF.